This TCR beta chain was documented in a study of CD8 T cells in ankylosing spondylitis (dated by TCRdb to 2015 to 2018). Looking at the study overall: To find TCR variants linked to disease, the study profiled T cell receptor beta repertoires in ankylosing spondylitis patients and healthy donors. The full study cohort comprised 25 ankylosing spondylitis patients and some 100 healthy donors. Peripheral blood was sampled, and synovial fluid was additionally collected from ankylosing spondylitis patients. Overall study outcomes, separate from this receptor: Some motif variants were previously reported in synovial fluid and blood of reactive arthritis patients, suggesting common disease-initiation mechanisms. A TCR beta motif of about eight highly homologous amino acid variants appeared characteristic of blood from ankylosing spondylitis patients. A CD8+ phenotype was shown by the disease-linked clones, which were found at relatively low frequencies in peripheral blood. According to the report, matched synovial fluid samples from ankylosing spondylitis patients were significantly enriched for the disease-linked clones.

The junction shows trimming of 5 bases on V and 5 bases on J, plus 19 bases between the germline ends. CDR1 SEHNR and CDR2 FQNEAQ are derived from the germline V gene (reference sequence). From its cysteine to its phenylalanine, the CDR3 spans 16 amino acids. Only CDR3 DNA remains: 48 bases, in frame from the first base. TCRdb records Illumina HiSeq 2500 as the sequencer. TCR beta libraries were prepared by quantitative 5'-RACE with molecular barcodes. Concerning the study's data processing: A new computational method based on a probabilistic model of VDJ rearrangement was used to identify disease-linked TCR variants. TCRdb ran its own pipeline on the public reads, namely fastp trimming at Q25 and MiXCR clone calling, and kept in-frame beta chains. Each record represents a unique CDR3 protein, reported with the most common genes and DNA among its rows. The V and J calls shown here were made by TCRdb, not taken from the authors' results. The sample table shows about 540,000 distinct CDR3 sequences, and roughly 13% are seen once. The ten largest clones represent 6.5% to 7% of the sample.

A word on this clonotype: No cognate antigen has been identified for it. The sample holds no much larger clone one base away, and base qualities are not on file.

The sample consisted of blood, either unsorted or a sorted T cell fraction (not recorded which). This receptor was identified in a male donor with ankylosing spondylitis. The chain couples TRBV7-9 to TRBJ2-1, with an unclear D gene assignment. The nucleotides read TGTGCCAGCAGCCCACTCTCGGGTTTTCGGGACAATGAGCAGTTCTTC. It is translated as CASSPLSGFRDNEQFF.